The entry that follows covers one T cell receptor (beta chain) sequence. The antigen is undetermined. Method: immunoSEQ multiplex PCR; TCRdb's copy keeps in-frame clones and lacks some. The data hold about 350,000 clones, with about 93% observed a single time. This specimen comes from a study of brain T cells in children with intractable seizures. The study's findings and limits: Absence of clones before surgery may stem from lower sequencing depth.

Time point denoted: blood from clinic visit 5 months post-surgery; TSC patient then seizure free. Sequencing was limited to surgery cases with top T cell transcript signatures in brain tissue. The TCR comes from a boy younger than two with tuberous sclerosis and intractable seizures. This specimen was peripheral blood, taken less than 6 months after surgery.

The CDR3 coding sequence is TGTGCCAGTAGAACAGGGGGCGCGGACAATCAGCCCCAGCATTTT. It encodes CASRTGGADNQPQHF. The rearrangement uses TRBV19 and TRBJ1-5; 9 positions match TRBD1. This CDR3 region has 15 residues. The J segment lost 3 bases and the V segment lost 6 bases, leaving 6 bases of the junction unmatched. Germline V gene sequence: CDR1 LNHDA, CDR2 SQIVND (reference sequence). Using reference TRBV19 and TRBJ1-5 for the parts outside the CDR3, the full variable domain is DGGITQSPKYLFRKEGQNVTLSCEQNLNHDAMYWYRQDPGQGLRLIYYSQIVNDFQKGDIAEGYSVSREKKESFPLTVTSAQKNPTAFYLCASRTGGADNQPQHFGDGTRLSIL.